A single sample is the source of the 14 T cell receptor beta chains below, sequenced in a study of response to subunit inactivated influenza vaccine. TCRdb independently ran MiXCR on the RT-PCR reads; one entry per CDR3 protein. Of about 500,000 distinct CDR3 sequences in the sample, about 17% were seen once. The sequenced sample was CD4+ T cells sorted from PBMCs, obtained less than 30 months after vaccination. These receptors all come from a man between 45 and 75 years old who received an inactivated influenza vaccine.

Written as DNA, the CDR3 is TGTGCCAGCAGCTCTCACAGCGGATACGAGCAGTACTTC. This codes for CASSSHSGYEQYF. The chain combines TRBV5-4 with TRBJ2-7, with a tentative D call TRBD2 (5 bases). Germline assignment: CDR1 SGHNT and CDR2 YYREEE (reference sequence). The V end was cut by 3 bases, the J end by 4 bases, with 11 bases between. The CDR3 covers 13 residues. The variable domain in full, completed from reference TRBV5-4 and TRBJ2-7, reads ETGVTQSPTHLIKTRGQQVTLRCSSQSGHNTVSWYQQALGQGPQFIFQYYREEENGRGNFPPRFSGLQFPNYSSELNVNALELDDSALYLCASSSHSGYEQYFGPGTRLTVT.

The chain joins TRBV7-3 to TRBJ2-5, with D unresolved. Germline CDR1 reads SGHTA; CDR2 reads FQGTGA. Trimming pared 2 bases from V and 1 base from J, leaving 11 bases between. CDR3 length: 15 amino acids. CDR3 residues: CASSLGRERQETQYF. Written as DNA, the CDR3 is TGTGCCAGCAGCTTAGGTAGAGAGCGCCAAGAGACCCAGTACTTC.

This chain links TRBV6-1 with TRBJ2-7; 12 nucleotides align to TRBD1. Trimming took 5 bases from V and 7 from J; bases not matched to a gene: 12. Germline values: CDR1 MNHNS, CDR2 SASEGT. The CDR3 covers 16 residues. The CDR3 DNA sequence: TGTGCCAGCAGTAGGGGACAGGGGGCCGCTTTGAGTGAGCAGTACTTC. Its protein product is CASSRGQGAALSEQYF.

Ten or more counts support this clonotype. The chain links TRBV3-1 to TRBJ1-5; D call uncertain. CDR1 is LGHDT, CDR2 YNNKEL, per germline (reference sequence). The CDR3 loop spans 13 amino acids. Trimming took off 6 bases at V and 2 bases at J, with 8 bases between the two ends. The CDR3 nucleotides are TGTGCCAGCAGTCCGACGGGCAATCAGCCCCAGCATTTT. Translation gives CASSPTGNQPQHF.

This chain connects TRBV5-1 to TRBJ2-2; possibly TRBD2 for D (6 bases). V lost 2 bases, J lost 2 bases, and 10 bases lay in between. Germline loops: CDR1 SGHRS, CDR2 YFSETQ. CDR3 length: 15 residues. The CDR3 coding sequence is TGCGCCAGCAGCTTTCGGGACTCCAACACCGGGGAGCTGTTTTTT. Protein sequence: CASSFRDSNTGELFF.

The chain employs TRBV19 and TRBJ2-2; no clear D gene. V gave up 3 bases and J gave up 4 bases, with 9 bases separating them. This CDR3 is built from 14 residues. The germline V gene encodes CDR1 LNHDA and CDR2 SQIVND (reference sequence). Here the CDR3 reads CASSILTPTGELFF. In DNA, the CDR3 is TGTGCCAGTAGTATCCTTACGCCCACCGGGGAGCTGTTTTTT.

This clonotype has a handful of counts. The J gene is TRBJ2-5, the V gene TRBV11-1; D is uncertain. The CDR3 runs 14 residues. Germline CDR1 is SGHAT and CDR2 is FQDESV (reference sequence). V was trimmed by 5 bases and J by 2 bases, leaving 12 bases between them. CDR3 in DNA: TGTGCCAGCAGCAACCGACCGCCACAAGAGACCCAGTACTTC. It yields the protein CASSNRPPQETQYF. Full variable domain (missing parts from reference TRBV11-1 and TRBJ2-5): EAEVAQSPRYKITEKSQAVAFWCDPISGHATLYWYRQILGQGPELLVQFQDESVVDDSQLPKDRFSAERLKGVDSTLKIQPAELGDSAMYLCASSNRPPQETQYFGPGTRLLVL.

This clonotype showed up just a few times. This chain connects TRBV4-2 to TRBJ2-7; D call uncertain. V lost 0 bases and J lost 3, with 9 bases in between. Germline V gene sequence: CDR1 LGHNA, CDR2 YNFKEQ. The CDR3 sequence is 14 residues long. The CDR3 region has the DNA TGTGCCAGCAGCCAAGATCAAGGGTTCTACGAGCAGTACTTC. This translates into CASSQDQGFYEQYF.

This clonotype was counted between two and nine times. The J gene is TRBJ2-1, the V gene TRBV7-9; 8 bases line up with TRBD1. The V and J ends lost 1 base and 6 bases, in that order; junction bases with no gene match: 5. CDR1 SEHNR and CDR2 FQNEAQ come from the germline V gene (reference sequence). The CDR3 has 15 residues. Here the CDR3 reads CASSLGVTGVNEQFF. The CDR3 DNA reads as TGTGCCAGCAGCTTAGGTGTGACAGGGGTCAATGAGCAGTTCTTC. Full variable domain (missing parts from reference TRBV7-9 and TRBJ2-1): DTGVSQNPRHKITKRGQNVTFRCDPISEHNRLYWYRQTLGQGPEFLTYFQNEAQLEKSRLLSDRFSAERPKGSFSTLEIQRTEQGDSAMYLCASSLGVTGVNEQFFGPGTRLTVL.

This clonotype was counted ten times or more. This chain uses TRBV29-1 with TRBJ1-4, with 8 bases that match TRBD1. The CDR3 has 14 amino acids. The V gene's germline CDR1 is SQVTM and CDR2 ANQGSEA. The trim removed 3 bases at V and 4 bases at J, leaving 4 bases unmatched. The CDR3 region has the DNA TGCAGCGTTGAGGACAGGGCCAGTAATGAAAAACTGTTTTTT. Translating it yields CSVEDRASNEKLFF.

This clonotype was seen a handful of times. The chain couples TRBV7-2 to TRBJ2-7, with D tentatively TRBD1 (6 bases). V lost 1 base and J lost 6, with 16 bases in between. From germline, CDR1 is SGHTA and CDR2 FQGNSA. CDR3 length equals 15 residues. CDR3 sequence: CASSLEVGGSFEQYF. CDR3 in DNA: TGTGCCAGCAGCTTAGAAGTTGGGGGCTCTTTCGAGCAGTACTTC.

This clonotype was picked up many times. The chain joins TRBV20-1 to TRBJ2-2; D unclear. Germline assignment: CDR1 DFQATT and CDR2 SNEGSKA (reference sequence). There are 12 residues in the CDR3. V dropped 7 bases and J dropped 1 base, with 7 bases sitting between them. The CDR3 DNA reads TGCAGTGTGAAGCGGAACACCGGGGAGCTGTTTTTT. Its protein product is CSVKRNTGELFF.

This clonotype was found a few times. The J gene is TRBJ1-4, the V gene TRBV6-1; no definite D call. Between the trimmed V and J ends, which lost 6 bases and 4 bases, there was a span of 15 bases. The germline gives CDR1 MNHNS, CDR2 SASEGT. The CDR3 has 15 residues. The CDR3 sequence: CASRRTGGINEKLFF. The CDR3 DNA reads as TGTGCCAGCAGACGCACGGGAGGGATTAATGAAAAACTGTTTTTT.

The chain links TRBV20-1 to TRBJ1-5, with 7 positions matching TRBD1. Germline trimming cut 1 base from V and 0 bases from J; bases unmatched to any gene: 15. There are 19 residues in the CDR3. The V gene's germline CDR1 is DFQATT and CDR2 SNEGSKA (reference sequence). CDR3 coding DNA: TGCAGTGCTAGAGTACCTTCCATGGACAGGCCTTATAGCAATCAGCCCCAGCATTTT. Translated: CSARVPSMDRPYSNQPQHF.